A selection of T cell receptor beta chains follows, all from one sample in a study of blood T cell repertoires in COVID-19. The data were produced by immunoSEQ multiplex PCR, yet TCRdb's version contains in-frame clones alone and is incomplete. This sample yields around 190,000 clones, of which about nine tenths are seen a single time; around a tenth belongs to the top ten. The sequenced sample was PBMCs or T cells enriched from blood (not recorded which). The receptors shown here come from a man younger than 30 with acute COVID-19. The CDR3 runs from the conserved cysteine through the conserved F or W. Fields, in order: J gene, V gene, CDR3 protein.

j_gene: TRBJ1-2
v_gene: TRBV6-5
CDR3aa: CASNLVPTAYYTF

j_gene: TRBJ1-4
v_gene: TRBV30
CDR3aa: CAWSLDRGRNEKLFF

j_gene: TRBJ2-5
v_gene: TRBV28
CDR3aa: CASSLILPVDRGGETQYF

j_gene: TRBJ2-7
v_gene: TRBV10-3
CDR3aa: CAISEGDSSYEQYF

j_gene: TRBJ2-5
v_gene: TRBV2
CDR3aa: CASSRETGDGETQYF

j_gene: TRBJ2-6
v_gene: TRBV29-1
CDR3aa: CSVEEYGTESGANVLTF

j_gene: TRBJ1-2
v_gene: TRBV18
CDR3aa: CASSPWDSTEGYTF

j_gene: TRBJ2-7
v_gene: TRBV7-9
CDR3aa: CASSNRDSLYEQYF

j_gene: TRBJ2-1
v_gene: TRBV5-6
CDR3aa: CASGLTSGIEQFF

j_gene: TRBJ2-1
v_gene: TRBV27
CDR3aa: CASSFQGNSYNEQFF

j_gene: TRBJ2-7
v_gene: TRBV6-2/TRBV6-3
CDR3aa: CASSYSLAAAYEQYF

j_gene: TRBJ1-1
v_gene: TRBV18
CDR3aa: CASSLPRVGNTEAFF

j_gene: TRBJ1-5
v_gene: TRBV4-1
CDR3aa: CASSQAQGKDQPQHF

j_gene: TRBJ2-5
v_gene: TRBV4-3
CDR3aa: CASSQVEGETQYF

j_gene: TRBJ2-2
v_gene: TRBV5-7
CDR3aa: CASSLLASNTGELFF

j_gene: TRBJ1-4
v_gene: TRBV9
CDR3aa: CASSVGSRGDEKLFF

j_gene: TRBJ2-7
v_gene: TRBV12-5
CDR3aa: CASGLNDYEQYF

j_gene: TRBJ2-1
v_gene: TRBV28
CDR3aa: CASSSALTSSRHNEQFF

j_gene: TRBJ1-5
v_gene: TRBV7-2
CDR3aa: CASSLAWDRSNQPQHF

j_gene: TRBJ1-5
v_gene: TRBV28
CDR3aa: CASSRLTGNNQPQHF

j_gene: TRBJ1-3
v_gene: TRBV6-1
CDR3aa: CASSEPWGQLDSGNTIYF

j_gene: TRBJ2-1
v_gene: TRBV11-2
CDR3aa: CASTQPLLSHEQFF

j_gene: TRBJ1-2
v_gene: TRBV14
CDR3aa: CASSQTGQGRYGYTF

j_gene: TRBJ1-2
v_gene: TRBV4-1
CDR3aa: CASSQDSDAYYGYTF

j_gene: TRBJ2-3
v_gene: TRBV4-1
CDR3aa: CASSEQPSGDTQYF

j_gene: TRBJ2-1
v_gene: TRBV5-1
CDR3aa: CASSTGTAKTNEQFF

j_gene: TRBJ2-5
v_gene: TRBV4-2
CDR3aa: CASSMGLATETQYF

j_gene: TRBJ2-3
v_gene: TRBV11-3
CDR3aa: CASSFLRSSGITAPQYF

j_gene: TRBJ2-7
v_gene: TRBV15
CDR3aa: CATSRATGGAPYEQYF

j_gene: TRBJ2-7
v_gene: TRBV25-1
CDR3aa: CASSDPGQIYEQYF

j_gene: TRBJ1-3
v_gene: TRBV4-1
CDR3aa: CASSHLTGGLGNTIYF

j_gene: TRBJ1-1
v_gene: TRBV3-1/TRBV3-2
CDR3aa: CASSQDPILNTEAFF

j_gene: TRBJ1-5
v_gene: TRBV21-1
CDR3aa: CASSISRGQPQHF

j_gene: TRBJ2-3
v_gene: TRBV7-8
CDR3aa: CASSLGGRKDTQYF

j_gene: TRBJ2-1
v_gene: TRBV7-9
CDR3aa: CASSLMGGRSEQFF

j_gene: TRBJ1-5
v_gene: TRBV28
CDR3aa: CASSFAGEGSQPQHF

j_gene: TRBJ2-7
v_gene: TRBV28
CDR3aa: CASSLEGNEQYF

j_gene: TRBJ1-2
v_gene: TRBV6-2/TRBV6-3
CDR3aa: CASSRGQAHYF

j_gene: TRBJ2-7
v_gene: TRBV4-1
CDR3aa: CASSPLALRADSVYEQYF

j_gene: TRBJ2-2
v_gene: TRBV19
CDR3aa: CASSTGTSGRAGELFF

j_gene: TRBJ1-2
v_gene: TRBV7-9
CDR3aa: CASSLSFSGHSNYGYTF

j_gene: TRBJ1-2
v_gene: TRBV30
CDR3aa: CAWSPPGARSYGYTF

j_gene: TRBJ1-1
v_gene: TRBV7-9
CDR3aa: CASSSRGGLNTEAFF

j_gene: TRBJ1-5
v_gene: TRBV4-1
CDR3aa: CASSRTTGVAGQPQHF

j_gene: TRBJ2-7
v_gene: TRBV6-5
CDR3aa: CAASGSPESYEQYF

j_gene: TRBJ1-5
v_gene: TRBV27
CDR3aa: CASSSRFGGSNQPQHF

j_gene: TRBJ1-4
v_gene: TRBV7-2
CDR3aa: CASGGADTTNEKLFF

j_gene: TRBJ2-3
v_gene: TRBV4-2
CDR3aa: CASSHEASTDTQYF

j_gene: TRBJ2-7
v_gene: TRBV6-2/TRBV6-3
CDR3aa: CASSYSRETGAYEQYF

j_gene: TRBJ1-6
v_gene: TRBV6-5
CDR3aa: CASSYRTGTSPLHF

j_gene: TRBJ1-1
v_gene: TRBV28
CDR3aa: CASSLNRGRRTEAFF

j_gene: TRBJ2-3
v_gene: TRBV3-1/TRBV3-2
CDR3aa: CASSQEPGTSGTLETDTQYF

j_gene: TRBJ1-1
v_gene: TRBV27
CDR3aa: CASSPGFIGTEAFF

j_gene: TRBJ1-5
v_gene: TRBV4-3
CDR3aa: CASSQERGGNQPQHF

j_gene: TRBJ2-7
v_gene: TRBV30
CDR3aa: CAWTQGTGGEQYF

j_gene: TRBJ2-7
v_gene: TRBV6-1
CDR3aa: CASSEGEDYIGEQYF

j_gene: TRBJ2-2
v_gene: TRBV2
CDR3aa: CASSVSGVGVTGELFF